Listed below are T cell receptor beta chains from one sample, sequenced in a study of cytomegalovirus exposure and HLA in healthy donors. Data came from immunoSEQ multiplex PCR; TCRdb stores just in-frame clones and leaves some out. The sample yields some 130,000 clones, approximately 94% seen once. The sequenced sample was PBMCs. The receptor source for this set is a young man in good health and CMV-seropositive. Each CDR3 is given with its conserved first and last residue. D genes are given only for firm matches. Clone size is shown for a subset of rows, as once, few, many or a class of expanded clone.

TGTGCCAGCAGTAGTACGGGACTGACCAACACTGAAGCTTTCTTT	CASSSTGLTNTEAFF	-	-	TRBV6-5	TRBJ1-1	15
TGTGCCAGCAGCTTCCAACTACCGGGGTCTTTTTACGAGCAGTACTTC	CASSFQLPGSFYEQYF	-	-	TRBV5-6	TRBJ2-7	16
TGTGCCAGCAGTTTAAACCCCCAGGGCCTAGCCAAAAACATTCAGTACTTC	CASSLNPQGLAKNIQYF	-	-	TRBV28	TRBJ2-4	17
TGTGCCAGCAGTTCCCCCAAGAACTCCCCCACAGATACGCAGTATTTT	CASSSPKNSPTDTQYF	-	-	TRBV27	TRBJ2-3	16
TGTGCCAGTAGTCCCGGACTACCCTACGAGCAGTACTTC	CASSPGLPYEQYF	-	-	TRBV19	TRBJ2-7	13
TGTGCCAGTAGAAGGGGACAGGACACTGAAGCTTTCTTT	CASRRGQDTEAFF	-	TRBD1	TRBV19	TRBJ1-1	13
TGTGCCAGCAGGACACCGGGACAGGACACTGAAGCTTTCTTT	CASRTPGQDTEAFF	-	TRBD1	TRBV28	TRBJ1-1	14
TGTGCCAGCAGCGGAGGGTGGCTAGCCGTCAATGAGCAGTTCTTC	CASSGGWLAVNEQFF	once	-	TRBV14	TRBJ2-1	15
TGTGCCAGCAGTTTCGGGGTAGGGACTGAAGCTTTCTTT	CASSFGVGTEAFF	-	-	TRBV27	TRBJ1-1	13
TGCAGCGTTGAAGACGCATGGACAGGGAACTACGAGCAGTACTTC	CSVEDAWTGNYEQYF	-	TRBD1	TRBV29-1	TRBJ2-7	15
TGTGCCAGCAGTTTGATGCGGGGAATAACTGAAGCTTTCTTT	CASSLMRGITEAFF	-	-	TRBV28	TRBJ1-1	14
TGTGCCAGCAGCTTAGGAGACCGACAGGGGGGATTCGGGAGTTCACCCCTCCACTTT	CASSLGDRQGGFGSSPLHF	-	TRBD1	TRBV7-9	TRBJ1-6	19
TGTGCCAGCAGGCGACAGGGTACTGGCTACACCTTC	CASRRQGTGYTF	-	TRBD1	TRBV27	TRBJ1-2	12
TGTGCCAGTAAGGGACAGGCGAATTCACCCCTCCACTTT	CASKGQANSPLHF	-	TRBD1	TRBV19	TRBJ1-6	13
TGCAGCGTTGAACAGGCTTCGTACCAAGAGACCCAGTACTTC	CSVEQASYQETQYF	once	-	TRBV29-1	TRBJ2-5	14
TGTGCCAGCAGCTCTAGTGGTTCGGGACTCCTTAAGTACGAGCAGTACTTC	CASSSSGSGLLKYEQYF	-	-	TRBV11-2	TRBJ2-7	17
TGTGCCAGCAGTTTATCCGGACAGGGGGCGACTCGCCATCTATACGAGCAGTACTTC	CASSLSGQGATRHLYEQYF	-	TRBD1	TRBV27	TRBJ2-7	19
TGTGCCAGCAGCTTAGGCGCAGGGAACTACGAGCAGTACTTC	CASSLGAGNYEQYF	-	-	TRBV11-2	TRBJ2-7	14
TGCGCCAGCACTCCCCGGCCCCCGGGACAGGGACGGACCGGGGAGCTGTTTTTT	CASTPRPPGQGRTGELFF	-	TRBD1	TRBV5-1	TRBJ2-2	18
TGTGCCAGCAGCCTTCCAGGAACGGGAAACACCATATATTTT	CASSLPGTGNTIYF	-	-	TRBV5-6	TRBJ1-3	14
TGTGCCAGCAGTTACGGGGACAGGGAAAATTCACCCCTCCACTTT	CASSYGDRENSPLHF	-	TRBD1	TRBV6-5	TRBJ1-6	15
TGTGCCAGCAGGACAGGGGGTGGAAATGAGCAGTTCTTC	CASRTGGGNEQFF	-	TRBD1	TRBV5-4	TRBJ2-1	13
TGTGCCAGCAGTGAGGGCCTGGGAGGCATGGAGACCCAGTACTTC	CASSEGLGGMETQYF	-	-	TRBV2	TRBJ2-5	15
TGTGCCTGGACCAACCCCGGGACAGCATCTAACTACGAGCAGTACTTC	CAWTNPGTASNYEQYF	-	TRBD1	TRBV30	TRBJ2-7	16
TGTGCCAGCAGTGATCGACTAGCGGGTCTCGTAGAGCAGTTCTTC	CASSDRLAGLVEQFF	-	TRBD2	TRBV6-4	TRBJ2-1	15
TGTGCCAGCAGCCCCACTAGCGGGAGGACCTACGAGCAGTACTTC	CASSPTSGRTYEQYF	-	TRBD2	TRBV7-8	TRBJ2-7	15
TGCGCCAGCAGATCAGGACTCGTCGGGTCCTACAATGAGCAGTTCTTC	CASRSGLVGSYNEQFF	-	-	TRBV5-1	TRBJ2-1	16
TGTGCCAGCAGCTTGTTCCAACTAGGCCAAGAGACCCAGTACTTC	CASSLFQLGQETQYF	-	-	TRBV5-6	TRBJ2-5	15
TGTGCCAGCAGCGACTCTAGCGGGAGGGCCGTCGGGGAGCTGTTTTTT	CASSDSSGRAVGELFF	-	TRBD2	TRBV9	TRBJ2-2	16
TGCAGCGTCAGGGACAGGGGTCAGGAGACCCAGTACTTC	CSVRDRGQETQYF	once	TRBD1	TRBV29-1	TRBJ2-5	13
TGTGCCAGCAGCCCTCAGCGCGGGAGAGGTGAGCAGTTCTTC	CASSPQRGRGEQFF	-	TRBD2	TRBV4-2	TRBJ2-1	14
TGTGCCAGCAGTATTGCGGGAGATACCACCGGGGAGCTGTTTTTT	CASSIAGDTTGELFF	-	TRBD2	TRBV28	TRBJ2-2	15
TGTGCCAGCAGCCCCTCTCTAGCGGGAAGGCGGACAGATACGCAGTATTTT	CASSPSLAGRRTDTQYF	-	TRBD2	TRBV11-2	TRBJ2-3	17
TGTGCCAGCAGTTTATTTGTCCCGACAGGGGGTTACAATCAGCCCCAGCATTTT	CASSLFVPTGGYNQPQHF	once	TRBD1	TRBV28	TRBJ1-5	18
TGCGCCAGCAGCTTAGGTGGAGCGGGACAAGAGACCCAGTACTTC	CASSLGGAGQETQYF	-	TRBD2	TRBV5-1	TRBJ2-5	15
TGTGCCAGCAGTTTGCGGCAGGGGGTGTACGAGCAGTACTTC	CASSLRQGVYEQYF	-	TRBD1	TRBV27	TRBJ2-7	14
TGTGCCAGCAGTTTCCCCGCTGGTAGCGAGAAAAACATTCAGTACTTC	CASSFPAGSEKNIQYF	-	-	TRBV27	TRBJ2-4	16
TGTGCCAGCAGCTTGGGGACAGGGAATGGCTACACCTTC	CASSLGTGNGYTF	-	TRBD1	TRBV5-4	TRBJ1-2	13
TGTGCCAGCAGGGATGTGCGGGACACTGAAGCTTTCTTT	CASRDVRDTEAFF	-	-	TRBV28	TRBJ1-1	13
TGTGCCAGTAGTAAGGCAGGGTGGATATACGAGCAGTACTTC	CASSKAGWIYEQYF	-	-	TRBV19	TRBJ2-7	14
TGTGCCAGCAGTGAACCGGGACTAGCGGGAGTTGTTTCCAATGAGCAGTTCTTC	CASSEPGLAGVVSNEQFF	-	TRBD2	TRBV2	TRBJ2-1	18
TGTGCCAGCAGCCGGGGACTAGCGGTCTACGAGCAGTACTTC	CASSRGLAVYEQYF	-	TRBD2	TRBV5-6	TRBJ2-7	14
TGTGCCAGCAGCCCAGGCGGGGCGGGAGTGTACAATGAGCAGTTCTTC	CASSPGGAGVYNEQFF	-	TRBD2	TRBV5-4	TRBJ2-1	16
TGTGCCAGCAGCCGAGGGACTAGCGGGCGCACAGATACGCAGTATTTT	CASSRGTSGRTDTQYF	-	TRBD2	TRBV7-6	TRBJ2-3	16
TGTGCCAGCGGTCTACAGGGCCCCGCGGGTGAAGCTTTCTTT	CASGLQGPAGEAFF	-	-	TRBV2	TRBJ1-1	14
TGTGCCAGCAGCCTCGGGGCCTACAATGAGCAGTTCTTC	CASSLGAYNEQFF	-	-	TRBV27	TRBJ2-1	13
TGCGCCAGCAGCCGTGTGATTAGCTCTGGGGCCAACGTCCTGACTTTC	CASSRVISSGANVLTF	-	-	TRBV4-1	TRBJ2-6	16
TGTGCCAGCAACCAGGGGCCGAACACTGAAGCTTTCTTT	CASNQGPNTEAFF	once	-	TRBV27	TRBJ1-1	13
TGTGCCACCAGCAGAGATCGTTCAGGGGCCTACGAGCAGTACTTC	CATSRDRSGAYEQYF	-	-	TRBV15	TRBJ2-7	15
TGTGCCAGCAGTGAGAGAACGGTCCTCACAGATACGCAGTATTTT	CASSERTVLTDTQYF	-	-	TRBV6-1	TRBJ2-3	15
TGTGCCAGCAGTACCCTCGGGGGGGTAAGTTCCAATGAGCAGTTCTTC	CASSTLGGVSSNEQFF	-	TRBD2	TRBV28	TRBJ2-1	16
TGTGCCAGCAGTTCCAGGCCTGAAAAACTGTTTTTT	CASSSRPEKLFF	few	-	TRBV27	TRBJ1-4	12
TGCAGCGTTGAAAAGCTACTAGCGGGAGGATTAGCTTATGAGCAGTTCTTC	CSVEKLLAGGLAYEQFF	-	TRBD2	TRBV29-1	TRBJ2-1	17
TGCGCCAGCAGTCTTCAAGGACACGGAAATAGGGCTTTCTTT	CASSLQGHGNRAFF	-	-	TRBV5-1	TRBJ1-1	14
TGTGCCAGCAGCGTGACTAGCGACCCCACAGATACGCAGTATTTT	CASSVTSDPTDTQYF	-	TRBD2	TRBV9	TRBJ2-3	15
TGTGCCAGCAGTCTAGGACAGAACACTGAAGCTTTCTTT	CASSLGQNTEAFF	-	-	TRBV27	TRBJ1-1	13
TGTGCCAGTAGTTCCGGCTACGAGCAGTACTTC	CASSSGYEQYF	once	-	TRBV19	TRBJ2-7	11